The clone carrying this T cell receptor (beta chain) turned up a few times. TCRdb reprocessed the RT-PCR reads with MiXCR, giving one entry per CDR3 protein. The data show 400,000 to 650,000 distinct CDR3 sequences, about 7.2% seen once. The source of the sample is a study of response to subunit inactivated influenza vaccine. The CDR3 totals 13 residues. The germline V gene encodes CDR1 MNHEY and CDR2 SMNVEV (reference sequence). The ends were cut back, 7 bases at V and 5 bases at J, with 12 bases in the middle. Source: PBMCs from blood, taken roughly 24 months after vaccination. The sequence was obtained from a man aged 45 to 70 who received an inactivated influenza vaccine. The chain is built from TRBV27 and TRBJ2-1, with D tentatively TRBD1 (6 bases). This CDR3 is CASKRQDNNEQFF. The CDR3 region has the DNA TGTGCCAGCAAACGACAGGACAACAATGAGCAGTTCTTC.